Below, 26 T cell receptor beta chains from the same sample are listed, as sequenced in a study of T cell changes during pregnancy in multiple sclerosis. Here immunoSEQ multiplex PCR was the method, and the copy in TCRdb shows in-frame clones only, minus some. The sample gives 95,000 to 100,000 clones, around 92% of which show up once; 3.1% is in the top ten. Here the sequenced sample was peripheral blood, taken in the second trimester of pregnancy. The receptors shown here come from a female donor with multiple sclerosis, enrolled in a pregnancy study.

The chain links TRBV9 to TRBJ2-7; TRBD2 agrees at 7 bases. This CDR3 has 16 residues. CDR1 and CDR2 (germline): SGDLS, YYNGEE. The junction had 11 bases not matched to a gene; V was cut back by 2 bases and J by 3 bases. CDR3 amino acids: CASSVGEGGSRYEQYF. CDR3 bases: TGTGCCAGCAGCGTGGGGGAAGGCGGGAGCCGCTACGAGCAGTACTTC.

The rearrangement joins TRBV5-1 to TRBJ2-1; TRBD2 matches at 7 bases. Losses at the gene ends were 0 bases for V and 7 bases for J; bases not matched to a gene: 13. CDR1 is SGHRS, CDR2 YFSETQ, per germline. CDR3 length: 17 amino acids. The CDR3 coding sequence is TGCGCCAGCAGCTTGGGGGCTAGCGGATACCCTATTAATGAGCAGTTCTTC. Translated, it gives CASSLGASGYPINEQFF.

CDR3 protein: CSVVTGRAGEKLFF. As DNA, the CDR3 is TGCAGCGTTGTAACAGGAAGGGCCGGCGAAAAACTGTTTTTT. The rearrangement uses TRBV29-1 and TRBJ1-4, with D maybe TRBD1 (5 bases). The V and J ends lost 4 bases and 8 bases respectively, with 17 bases between them. This CDR3 has 14 amino acids. Germline V gives CDR1 SQVTM, CDR2 ANQGSEA.

The V and J genes are TRBV4-2 and TRBJ2-3; TRBD2 aligns across 11 bases. Germline loops: CDR1 LGHNA, CDR2 YNFKEQ. V was clipped by 1 base and J by 0 bases; unmatched bases: 6. The CDR3 has 18 residues. CDR3: CASSQGLAGGSSTDTQYF. CDR3 coding DNA: TGTGCCAGCAGCCAAGGGCTAGCGGGGGGTTCTAGCACAGATACGCAGTATTTT.

J is TRBJ1-4 and V is TRBV5-1; 9 bases match TRBD1. The CDR3 runs to 14 residues. The germline gives CDR1 SGHRS, CDR2 YFSETQ. J gave up 6 bases and V 5 bases, and 5 bases lay outside the gene matches. CDR3 DNA sequence: TGCGCCAGCAGTCCACAGGGGGCCGATGAAAAACTGTTTTTT. It yields the protein CASSPQGADEKLFF.

This rearrangement joins TRBV6-5 to TRBJ1-2, with 11 bases that match TRBD1. The trim removed 6 bases at V and 7 bases at J, leaving 10 bases unmatched. Looked up from germline, CDR1 is MNHEY and CDR2 is SVGAGI. There are 15 residues in the CDR3. In nucleotides, the CDR3 is TGTGCCAGCAGCAACCCGACTGGGACAGGGGGTGGCTACACCTTC. This translates into CASSNPTGTGGGYTF.

This chain links TRBV2 with TRBJ1-5, with TRBD1 matching 7 bases. CDR3 length equals 14 residues. The germline CDR1 and CDR2 sequences are SNHLY and FYNNEI. The J segment lost 6 bases and the V segment lost 3 bases, leaving 5 bases of the junction unmatched. CDR3 sequence (DNA): TGTGCCAGCAGTGACGACAGGGACCCTCAGCCCCAGCATTTT. Translation gives CASSDDRDPQPQHF.

The chain couples TRBV28 to TRBJ2-6, with 10 bases that match TRBD1. The CDR3 length is 17 residues. V shed 10 bases, J shed 0 bases, and the junction held 9 bases outside the gene matches. CDR1 MDHEN and CDR2 SYDVKM come from the germline V gene. DNA of the CDR3: TGTGCCACGTTTAGGGACAGGGGAATCTCTGGGGCCAACGTCCTGACTTTC. Protein product: CATFRDRGISGANVLTF.

V is TRBV6-6 and J is TRBJ2-1; D might be TRBD1 (5 bases). The germline V and J ends were trimmed by 4 bases and 4 bases, with 11 bases remaining between them. The germline V gene has CDR1 MNHNY and CDR2 SVGAGI (reference sequence). The CDR3 covers 14 residues. The CDR3 coding sequence is TGTGCCAGCAGTTCGACAGATCCTTACAATGAGCAGTTCTTC. This translates into CASSSTDPYNEQFF.

The chain's CDR3 is CASSFGQGQETQYF. In nucleotides, the CDR3 is TGTGCCAGCAGCTTCGGACAGGGCCAAGAGACCCAGTACTTC. The J gene is TRBJ2-5, the V gene TRBV7-2; 8 bases line up with TRBD1. The CDR3 length is 14 residues. The V gene's germline CDR1 is SGHTA and CDR2 FQGNSA. V was pared by 3 bases and J by 1 base, with 1 base of the junction left unmatched.

CDR3 sequence: CASGVGRLGGRETQYF. CDR3 nucleotides: TGTGCCAGCGGGGTAGGGCGACTAGGAGGTCGAGAGACCCAGTACTTC. J is TRBJ2-5 and V is TRBV28; D might be TRBD2 (6 bases). Germline assignment: CDR1 MDHEN and CDR2 SYDVKM. The V and J ends lost 8 bases and 4 bases respectively, with 23 bases between them. This CDR3 is built from 16 residues.

J is TRBJ2-1 and V is TRBV6-5, with 10 bases matching TRBD1. The germline V gene encodes CDR1 MNHEY and CDR2 SVGAGI. The CDR3 spans 15 residues. The ends lost 6 bases at V and 4 bases at J; junction bases unmatched: 6. CDR3: CASRSTGGQYNEQFF. As DNA, the CDR3 is TGTGCCAGCAGATCGACAGGGGGCCAATACAATGAGCAGTTCTTC.

The chain uses TRBV28 and TRBJ2-1, with 11 positions matching TRBD2. J lost 5 bases, V lost 3 bases, and 6 bases had no gene match. CDR3 length equals 16 residues. Germline values: CDR1 MDHEN, CDR2 SYDVKM. The CDR3 nucleotides read TGTGCCAGCAGTTTGGCGGGACTAGCGGAGAACAATGAGCAGTTCTTC. Translating it yields CASSLAGLAENNEQFF. Complete variable domain (other parts from reference TRBV28 and TRBJ2-1): DVKVTQSSRYLVKRTGEKVFLECVQDMDHENMFWYRQDPGLGLRLIYFSYDVKMKEKGDIPEGYSVSREKKERFSLILESASTNQTSMYLCASSLAGLAENNEQFFGPGTRLTVL.

Concerning this clone itself: Other DNA sequences in the sample encode the same CDR3. The chain couples TRBV4-1 to TRBJ1-2, with 11 bases identical to TRBD1. Per germline, CDR1 MGHRA and CDR2 YSYEKL. V was clipped by 6 bases and J by 4 bases; unmatched bases: 7. This CDR3 comprises 15 residues. This chain's CDR3 is CASRDRTGGLYGYTF. Here the CDR3 DNA reads TGCGCCAGCAGGGATAGGACAGGGGGCCTCTATGGCTACACCTTC.

The rearrangement uses TRBV18 and TRBJ2-7, with a possible D match to TRBD1 (6 bases). The V and J ends lost 2 bases and 0 bases respectively, with 11 bases between them. Per germline, CDR1 KGHSH and CDR2 LQKENI. The CDR3 covers 15 residues. The CDR3 protein is CASSPEGHPSYEQYF. In DNA form, the CDR3 reads TGTGCCAGCTCACCAGAGGGACACCCCTCCTACGAGCAGTACTTC.

The chain employs TRBV7-2 and TRBJ2-5; no clear D gene. Germline V gene lookup returns CDR1 SGHTA and CDR2 FQGNSA. V gave up 2 bases and J gave up 5 bases, with 12 bases separating them. The CDR3 length is 14 residues. The DNA for the CDR3 is TGTGCCAGCAGCTTATACCCGGGTGCGGAGACCCAGTACTTC. Its translation is CASSLYPGAETQYF.

The chain recombines TRBV11-2 with TRBJ2-5; 16 nucleotides align to TRBD2. The germline CDR1 and CDR2 sequences are SGHAT and FQNNGV. The CDR3 has 17 amino acids. Losses at the gene ends were 5 bases for V and 5 bases for J; bases not matched to a gene: 8. Here the CDR3 reads CASSQGTSGRARETQYF. CDR3 DNA sequence: TGTGCCAGCAGCCAGGGGACTAGCGGGAGGGCCAGGGAGACCCAGTACTTC.

The chain couples TRBV11-2 to TRBJ2-5, with TRBD1 matching 8 bases. This CDR3 spans 14 amino acids. The V segment lost 5 bases and the J segment 5 bases; nucleotides outside the gene matches: 7. Germline loops: CDR1 SGHAT, CDR2 FQNNGV. The CDR3 is CASSQDRVRETQYF. CDR3 nucleotides: TGTGCCAGCAGCCAGGACAGGGTTCGGGAGACCCAGTACTTC. The variable domain in full, with the rest retrieved from reference TRBV11-2 and TRBJ2-5, is EAGVAQSPRYKIIEKRQSVAFWCNPISGHATLYWYQQILGQGPKLLIQFQNNGVVDDSQLPKDRFSAERLKGVDSTLKIQPAKLEDSAVYLCASSQDRVRETQYFGPGTRLLVL.

The chain employs TRBV4-3 and TRBJ2-1, with 7 nucleotides matching TRBD1. The CDR3 length is 16 residues. With 2 bases clipped from V and 4 bases from J, the junction kept 8 bases outside the gene matches. Germline V gives CDR1 LGHNA, CDR2 YSLEER. CDR3 amino acids: CASSQITGVGYNEQFF. The CDR3 nucleotides read TGCGCCAGCAGCCAAATCACAGGGGTAGGTTACAATGAGCAGTTCTTC.

This clone has only one observation. The chain has TRBV7-9 and TRBJ2-7; D possibly corresponds to TRBD1 (5 bases). The CDR3 has 18 residues. From germline, CDR1 is SEHNR and CDR2 FQNEAQ (reference sequence). V dropped 5 bases and J dropped 2 bases, with 25 bases sitting between them. This CDR3 reads CASSPRIAREDRAYEQYF. The DNA for the CDR3 is TGTGCCAGCAGCCCCAGGATCGCCAGGGAAGATCGTGCCTACGAGCAGTACTTC.

V usage is TRBV7-8 and J usage is TRBJ1-2; TRBD1 matches 8 bases. Germline CDR1 is SGHVS and CDR2 is FQNEAQ. The CDR3 is 14 amino acids. The ends lost 4 bases at V and 8 bases at J; junction bases unmatched: 9. In nucleotides, the CDR3 is TGTGCCAGCAGCTCCTCGTCAGGGGGCGGGGGCTACACCTTC. Protein product: CASSSSSGGGGYTF.

J is TRBJ1-2 and V is TRBV6-5, with 9 bases lining up with TRBD1. The length of the CDR3 is 16 residues. Germline CDR1 MNHEY, CDR2 SVGAGI. Germline trimming cut 4 bases from V and 3 bases from J; bases unmatched to any gene: 9. CDR3 nucleotides: TGTGCCAGCAGTTCAACTACAGGGGGCGCCCACTATGGCTACACCTTC. Translated, it gives CASSSTTGGAHYGYTF.

The rearrangement joins TRBV29-1 to TRBJ1-1; D unclear. CDR1 SQVTM and CDR2 ANQGSEA come from the germline V gene. There are 11 residues in the CDR3. The germline V and J ends were trimmed by 2 bases and 4 bases, with 5 bases remaining between them. The DNA for the CDR3 is TGCAGCGTTGAACGAGCCACTGAAGCTTTCTTT. It translates to CSVERATEAFF. Combining the CDR3 with reference TRBV29-1 and TRBJ1-1 gives the whole variable domain SAVISQKPSRDICQRGTSLTIQCQVDSQVTMMFWYRQQPGQSLTLIATANQGSEATYESGFVIDKFPISRPNLTFSTLTVSNMSPEDSSIYLCSVERATEAFFGQGTRLTVV.

This sequence joins TRBV28 and TRBJ2-5; no clear D. The V and J ends lost 6 bases and 5 bases respectively, with 7 bases between them. The CDR3 runs to 11 residues. CDR1 MDHEN and CDR2 SYDVKM come from the germline V gene. DNA of the CDR3: TGTGCCAGCAGCAGACTCGAGACCCAGTACTTC. It specifies CASSRLETQYF.

This sequence joins TRBV28 and TRBJ1-1; D is undetermined. The germline CDR1 and CDR2 sequences are MDHEN and SYDVKM. The CDR3 has 14 amino acids. V was trimmed by 3 bases and J by 1 base, leaving 9 bases between them. The CDR3 DNA reads TGTGCCAGCAGTTTTTACCGGAGGAACACTGAAGCTTTCTTT. This codes for CASSFYRRNTEAFF.

Here the CDR3 reads CASSLDPGMGYTF. In DNA form, the CDR3 reads TGTGCCAGCAGCTTAGACCCAGGGATGGGCTACACCTTC. The chain is built from TRBV11-2 and TRBJ1-2; D perhaps matches TRBD1 (5 bases). From germline, CDR1 is SGHAT and CDR2 FQNNGV. Between the trimmed V and J ends, which lost 0 bases and 8 bases, there was a span of 10 bases. The length of the CDR3 is 13 residues. Together with reference TRBV11-2 and TRBJ1-2, the CDR3 gives the full variable domain: EAGVAQSPRYKIIEKRQSVAFWCNPISGHATLYWYQQILGQGPKLLIQFQNNGVVDDSQLPKDRFSAERLKGVDSTLKIQPAKLEDSAVYLCASSLDPGMGYTFGSGTRLTVV.